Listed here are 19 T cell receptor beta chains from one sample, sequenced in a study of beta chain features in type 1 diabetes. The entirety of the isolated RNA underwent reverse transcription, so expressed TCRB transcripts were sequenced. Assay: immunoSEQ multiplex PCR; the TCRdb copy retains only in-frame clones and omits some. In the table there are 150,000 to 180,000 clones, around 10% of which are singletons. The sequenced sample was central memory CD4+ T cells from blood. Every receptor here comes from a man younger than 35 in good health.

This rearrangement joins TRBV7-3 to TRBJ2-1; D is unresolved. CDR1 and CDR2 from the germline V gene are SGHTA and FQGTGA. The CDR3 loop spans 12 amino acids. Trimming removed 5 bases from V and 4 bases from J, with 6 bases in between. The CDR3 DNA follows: TGTGCCAGCAGCGAAAATTACAATGAGCAGTTCTTC. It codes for CASSENYNEQFF. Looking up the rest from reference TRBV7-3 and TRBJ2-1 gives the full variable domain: GAGVSQTPSNKVTEKGKYVELRCDPISGHTALYWYRQSLGQGPEFLIYFQGTGAADDSGLPNDRFFAVRPEGSVSTLKIQRTERGDSAVYLCASSENYNEQFFGPGTRLTVL.

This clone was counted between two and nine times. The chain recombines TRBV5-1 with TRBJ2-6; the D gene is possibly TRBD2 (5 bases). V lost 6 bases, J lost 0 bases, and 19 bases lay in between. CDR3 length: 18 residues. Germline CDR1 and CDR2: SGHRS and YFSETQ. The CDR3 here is CASTPASLLLSGANVLTF. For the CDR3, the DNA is TGCGCCAGCACCCCGGCTAGCCTATTACTCTCTGGGGCCAACGTCCTGACTTTC.

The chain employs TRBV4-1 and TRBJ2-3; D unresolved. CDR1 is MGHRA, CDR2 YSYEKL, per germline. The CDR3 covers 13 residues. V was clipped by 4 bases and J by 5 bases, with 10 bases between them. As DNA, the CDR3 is TGCGCCAGCAGCCCGATACTAAAAGATACGCAGTATTTT. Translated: CASSPILKDTQYF.

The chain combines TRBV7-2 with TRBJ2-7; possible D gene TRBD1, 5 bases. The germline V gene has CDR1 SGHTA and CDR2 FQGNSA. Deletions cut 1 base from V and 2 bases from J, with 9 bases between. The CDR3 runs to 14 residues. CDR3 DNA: TGTGCCAGCAGCTTAGTGTGGGGCCCCTACGAGCAGTACTTC. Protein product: CASSLVWGPYEQYF.

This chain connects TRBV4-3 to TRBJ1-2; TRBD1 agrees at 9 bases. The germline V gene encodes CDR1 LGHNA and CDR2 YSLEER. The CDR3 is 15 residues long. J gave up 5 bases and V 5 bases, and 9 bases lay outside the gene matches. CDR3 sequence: CASSLTGTGRYGYTF. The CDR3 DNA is TGCGCCAGCAGCTTAACCGGGACAGGGAGGTATGGCTACACCTTC.

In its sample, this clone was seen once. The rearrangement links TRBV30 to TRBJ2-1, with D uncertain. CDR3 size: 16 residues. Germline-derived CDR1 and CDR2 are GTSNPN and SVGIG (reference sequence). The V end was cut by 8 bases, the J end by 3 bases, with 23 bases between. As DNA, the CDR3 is TGTGCCCCACCCATTAGCCGCAAATATTACTACAATGAGCAGTTCTTC. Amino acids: CAPPISRKYYYNEQFF.

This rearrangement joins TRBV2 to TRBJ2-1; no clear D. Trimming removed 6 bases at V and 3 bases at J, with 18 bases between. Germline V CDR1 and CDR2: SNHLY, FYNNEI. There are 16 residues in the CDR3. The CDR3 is CASSAAGTILYNEQFF. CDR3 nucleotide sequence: TGTGCCAGCAGCGCGGCCGGAACGATTCTCTACAATGAGCAGTTCTTC.

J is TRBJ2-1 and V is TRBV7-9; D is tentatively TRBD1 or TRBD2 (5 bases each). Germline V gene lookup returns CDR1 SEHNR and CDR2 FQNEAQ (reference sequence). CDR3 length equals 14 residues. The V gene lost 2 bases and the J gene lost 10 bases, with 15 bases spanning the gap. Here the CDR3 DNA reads TGTGCCAGCAGCTTAATAACCGGGACCCAGGAGCAGTTCTTC. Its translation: CASSLITGTQEQFF.

This CDR3 is CATSRAGTGSTEAFF. For the CDR3, the DNA is TGTGCCACCAGCAGAGCCGGGACAGGGAGCACTGAAGCTTTCTTT. The chain combines TRBV15 with TRBJ1-1; 9 bases agree with TRBD1. The germline V gene has CDR1 LNHNV and CDR2 YYDKDF (reference sequence). Trimming removed 1 base from V and 4 bases from J; junction bases left unmatched: 4. The CDR3 is made up of 15 amino acids.

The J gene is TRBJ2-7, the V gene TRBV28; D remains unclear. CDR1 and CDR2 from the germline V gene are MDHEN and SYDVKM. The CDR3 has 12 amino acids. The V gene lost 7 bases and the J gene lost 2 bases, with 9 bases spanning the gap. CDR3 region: CASIGPTYEQYF. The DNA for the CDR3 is TGTGCCAGCATCGGGCCGACCTACGAGCAGTACTTC.

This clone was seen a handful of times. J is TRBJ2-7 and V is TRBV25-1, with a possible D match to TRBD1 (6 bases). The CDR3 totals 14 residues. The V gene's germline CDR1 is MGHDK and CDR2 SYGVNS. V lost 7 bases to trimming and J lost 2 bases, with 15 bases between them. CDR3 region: CASTGVRGTYEQYF. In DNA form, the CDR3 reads TGTGCCAGCACCGGGGTCAGGGGAACCTACGAGCAGTACTTC.

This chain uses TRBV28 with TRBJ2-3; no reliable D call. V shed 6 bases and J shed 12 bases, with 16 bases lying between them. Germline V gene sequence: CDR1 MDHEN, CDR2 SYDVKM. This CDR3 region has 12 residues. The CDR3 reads CASSSGTHQQYF. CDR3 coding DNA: TGTGCCAGCAGCTCCGGTACCCACCAACAGTATTTT. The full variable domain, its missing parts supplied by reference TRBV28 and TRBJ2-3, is DVKVTQSSRYLVKRTGEKVFLECVQDMDHENMFWYRQDPGLGLRLIYFSYDVKMKEKGDIPEGYSVSREKKERFSLILESASTNQTSMYLCASSSGTHQQYFGPGTRLTVL.

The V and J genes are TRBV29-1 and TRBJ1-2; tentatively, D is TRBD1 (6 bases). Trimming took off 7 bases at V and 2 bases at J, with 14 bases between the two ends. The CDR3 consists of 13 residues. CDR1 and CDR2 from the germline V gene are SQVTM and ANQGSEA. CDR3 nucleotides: TGCAGCGCTGACACAGGGAAGAACTATGGCTACACCTTC. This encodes CSADTGKNYGYTF.

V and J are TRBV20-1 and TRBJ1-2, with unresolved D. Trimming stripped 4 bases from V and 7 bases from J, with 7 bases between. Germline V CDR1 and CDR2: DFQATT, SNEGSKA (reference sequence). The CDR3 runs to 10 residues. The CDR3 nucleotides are TGCAGTGCTACCTTCAGTGGCTACACCTTC. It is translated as CSATFSGYTF.

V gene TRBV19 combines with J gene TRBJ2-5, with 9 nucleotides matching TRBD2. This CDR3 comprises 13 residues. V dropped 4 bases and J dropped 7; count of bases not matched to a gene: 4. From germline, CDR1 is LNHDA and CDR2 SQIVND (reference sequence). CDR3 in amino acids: CASSKTAGGTQYF. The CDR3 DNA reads TGTGCCAGTAGTAAGACAGCGGGGGGGACCCAGTACTTC.

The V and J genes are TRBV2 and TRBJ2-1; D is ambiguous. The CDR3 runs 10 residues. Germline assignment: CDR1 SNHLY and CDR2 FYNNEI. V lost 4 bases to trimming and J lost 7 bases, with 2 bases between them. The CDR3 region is CASSVNEQFF. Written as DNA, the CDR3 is TGTGCCAGCAGTGTTAATGAGCAGTTCTTC. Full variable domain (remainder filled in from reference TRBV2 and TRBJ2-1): EPEVTQTPSHQVTQMGQEVILRCVPISNHLYFYWYRQILGQKVEFLVSFYNNEISEKSEIFDDQFSVERPDGSNFTLKIRSTKLEDSAMYFCASSVNEQFFGPGTRLTVL.

The CDR3 reads CATSGYRGGQETQYF. CDR3 nucleotides: TGTGCCACCAGCGGTTACAGGGGGGGCCAAGAGACCCAGTACTTC. The genes are TRBV15 and TRBJ2-5; tentative D call: TRBD1 (8 bases). Germline values: CDR1 LNHNV, CDR2 YYDKDF (reference sequence). V lost 5 bases and J lost 1, with 14 bases in between. The CDR3 extends over 15 amino acids.

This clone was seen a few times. The CDR3 region has the DNA TGTGCCAGCTCACCAACCGGGGATACGCAGTATTTT. Its translation is CASSPTGDTQYF. V usage is TRBV18 and J usage is TRBJ2-3; D ambiguous. The V end lost 2 bases, the J end lost 6 bases, and 6 bases lay between the germline ends. CDR3 size: 12 residues. Germline loops: CDR1 KGHSH, CDR2 LQKENI.

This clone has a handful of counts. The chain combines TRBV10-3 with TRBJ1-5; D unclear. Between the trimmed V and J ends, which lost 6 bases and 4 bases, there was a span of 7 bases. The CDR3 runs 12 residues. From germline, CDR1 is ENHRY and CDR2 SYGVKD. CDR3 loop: CAISLNNQPQHF. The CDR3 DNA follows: TGTGCCATCAGCCTTAATAATCAGCCCCAGCATTTT.